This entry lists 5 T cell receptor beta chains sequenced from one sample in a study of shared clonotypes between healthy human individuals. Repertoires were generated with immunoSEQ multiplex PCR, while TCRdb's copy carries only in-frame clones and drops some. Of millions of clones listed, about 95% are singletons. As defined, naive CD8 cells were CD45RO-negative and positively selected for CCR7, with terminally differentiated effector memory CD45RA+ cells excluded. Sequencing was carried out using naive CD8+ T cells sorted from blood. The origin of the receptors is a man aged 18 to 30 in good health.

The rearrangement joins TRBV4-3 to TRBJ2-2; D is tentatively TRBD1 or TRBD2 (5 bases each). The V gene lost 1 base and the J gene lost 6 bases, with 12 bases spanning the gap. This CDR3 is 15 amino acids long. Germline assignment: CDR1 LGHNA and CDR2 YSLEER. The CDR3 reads CASSQVASGPGELFF. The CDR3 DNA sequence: TGCGCCAGCAGCCAAGTTGCTTCGGGACCCGGGGAGCTGTTTTTT.

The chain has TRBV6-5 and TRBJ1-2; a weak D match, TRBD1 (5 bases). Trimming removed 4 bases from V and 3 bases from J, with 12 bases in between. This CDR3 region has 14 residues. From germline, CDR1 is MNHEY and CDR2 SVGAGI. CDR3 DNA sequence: TGTGCCAGCAGTTCCCCCGGAGGGGACTATGGCTACACCTTC. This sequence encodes CASSSPGGDYGYTF.

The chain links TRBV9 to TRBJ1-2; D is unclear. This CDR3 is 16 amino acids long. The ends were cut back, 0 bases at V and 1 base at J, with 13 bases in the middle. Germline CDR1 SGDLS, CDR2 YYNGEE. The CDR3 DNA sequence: TGTGCCAGCAGCGTAGCGGTGGAGGCAGTTAACTATGGCTACACCTTC. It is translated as CASSVAVEAVNYGYTF.

CDR3: CSVVGTSNYNEQFF. The CDR3 DNA reads as TGCAGCGTCGTCGGGACTAGTAACTACAATGAGCAGTTCTTC. The chain carries TRBV29-1 and TRBJ2-1; 8 bases fit TRBD2. With 6 bases clipped from V and 3 bases from J, the junction kept 7 bases outside the gene matches. This CDR3 is built from 14 residues. Germline assignment: CDR1 SQVTM and CDR2 ANQGSEA.

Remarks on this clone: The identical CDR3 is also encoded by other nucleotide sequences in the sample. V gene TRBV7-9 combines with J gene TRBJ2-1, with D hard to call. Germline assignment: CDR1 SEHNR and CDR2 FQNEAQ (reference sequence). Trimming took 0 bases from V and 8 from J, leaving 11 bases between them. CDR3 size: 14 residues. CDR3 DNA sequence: TGTGCCAGCAGCTTAGCGGGTCCTGCGGATGAGCAGTTCTTC. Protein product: CASSLAGPADEQFF. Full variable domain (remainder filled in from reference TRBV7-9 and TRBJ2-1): DTGVSQNPRHKITKRGQNVTFRCDPISEHNRLYWYRQTLGQGPEFLTYFQNEAQLEKSRLLSDRFSAERPKGSFSTLEIQRTEQGDSAMYLCASSLAGPADEQFFGPGTRLTVL.